A single sample gave rise to the 12 T cell receptor beta chains below, sequenced in a study of blood T cell repertoires in COVID-19. TCRdb's copy holds only in-frame clones and misses some; the assay was immunoSEQ multiplex PCR. The sample lists about 96,000 clones; around 90% were seen once. The sample comprised peripheral blood. These receptors all stem from a human donor with COVID-19, enrolled during active disease. The donor label of this sample is uncertain.

The chain links TRBV18 to TRBJ1-2; no clear D. CDR3 length: 13 amino acids. Germline lookup yields CDR1 KGHSH and CDR2 LQKENI. The V and J ends lost 1 base and 6 bases respectively, with 9 bases between them. The CDR3 region is CASSPLRSDGYTF. Written as DNA, the CDR3 is TGTGCCAGCTCACCACTCAGGTCGGATGGCTACACCTTC.

CDR3 protein: CASSIDLSTDTQYF. CDR3 sequence (DNA): TGTGCCAGTAGTATAGATCTGAGCACAGATACGCAGTATTTT. The chain has TRBV19 and TRBJ2-3; D call uncertain. The V end was cut by 0 bases, the J end by 0 bases, with 4 bases between. Germline CDR1 reads LNHDA; CDR2 reads SQIVND (reference sequence). The CDR3 is made up of 14 amino acids.

The chain employs TRBV18 and TRBJ2-7; 8 bases match TRBD1. Germline V gene data show CDR1 as KGHSH and CDR2 as LQKENI. The length of the CDR3 is 13 residues. J lost 7 bases, V lost 4 bases, and 6 bases had no gene match. CDR3 protein: CASSLQTGEEQYF. The CDR3 DNA reads as TGTGCCAGCTCACTCCAGACAGGGGAAGAGCAGTACTTC. The full variable domain, in which reference TRBV18 and TRBJ2-7 provide the parts outside the CDR3, is NAGVMQNPRHLVRRRGQEARLRCSPMKGHSHVYWYRQLPEEGLKFMVYLQKENIIDESGMPKERFSAEFPKEGPSILRIQQVVRGDSAAYFCASSLQTGEEQYFGPGTRLTVT.

In nucleotides, the CDR3 is TGTGCCAGCAGCCCCCTTGTCCGCGCAGATACGCAGTATTTT. Its protein is CASSPLVRADTQYF. The chain recombines TRBV14 with TRBJ2-3; no clear D. This CDR3 comprises 14 residues. Germline lookup yields CDR1 SGHDN and CDR2 FVKESK. V lost 4 bases and J 4 bases, leaving 12 bases between the germline ends.

The J gene is TRBJ2-7, the V gene TRBV3-1 (or the pseudogene TRBV3-2); 8 bases line up with TRBD2. This CDR3 spans 18 amino acids. J gave up 4 bases and V 3 bases, and 17 bases lay outside the gene matches. CDR1 LGHDT and CDR2 YNNKEL come from the germline V gene (reference sequence). The CDR3 is CASSQFSGVQLQRYEQYF. The CDR3 coding sequence is TGTGCCAGCAGCCAGTTTAGCGGGGTGCAGCTGCAACGGTACGAGCAGTACTTC.

This clone is a singleton in its sample. This chain joins TRBV18 and TRBJ1-4, with TRBD1 matching over 8 bases. The length of the CDR3 is 18 residues. With V trimmed by 3 bases and J by 0 bases, 9 bases remained unmatched. The germline V gene has CDR1 KGHSH and CDR2 LQKENI. CDR3 nucleotide sequence: TGTGCCAGCTCACCGACCCAGGGGGCCGTTGCAACTAATGAAAAACTGTTTTTT. Its translation is CASSPTQGAVATNEKLFF. The whole variable domain, remainder taken from reference TRBV18 and TRBJ1-4, is NAGVMQNPRHLVRRRGQEARLRCSPMKGHSHVYWYRQLPEEGLKFMVYLQKENIIDESGMPKERFSAEFPKEGPSILRIQQVVRGDSAAYFCASSPTQGAVATNEKLFFGSGTQLSVL.

The chain joins TRBV6-5 to TRBJ2-3; D is perhaps TRBD1 (5 bases). The V end lost 7 bases, the J end lost 4 bases, and 12 bases lay between the germline ends. The length of the CDR3 is 13 residues. CDR1 and CDR2 (germline): MNHEY, SVGAGI. CDR3 DNA sequence: TGTGCCAGCAAGCAGGGTGCCTCAGATACGCAGTATTTT. Translating gives CASKQGASDTQYF.

The chain links TRBV5-4 to TRBJ2-1; 9 bases agree with TRBD2. V shed 0 bases and J 16 bases; nucleotides not matched to a gene: 8. Germline lookup yields CDR1 SGHNT and CDR2 YYREEE (reference sequence). The CDR3 spans 13 residues. The CDR3 sequence: CASSLDRGGAKFF. The CDR3 DNA follows: TGTGCCAGCAGCTTGGATCGCGGGGGGGCGAAATTCTTC.

The chain carries TRBV6-5 and TRBJ1-5; D may be TRBD1 (5 bases). The V end was cut by 5 bases, the J end by 2 bases, with 10 bases between. From germline, CDR1 is MNHEY and CDR2 SVGAGI. The CDR3 totals 14 residues. Here the CDR3 reads CASSRPGRNQPQHF. In DNA, the CDR3 is TGTGCCAGCAGTCGTCCAGGGCGCAATCAGCCCCAGCATTTT.

The chain is built from TRBV18 and TRBJ1-5; a possible D gene is TRBD1 (5 bases). Trimming took off 3 bases at V and 0 bases at J, with 15 bases between the two ends. Per the germline V gene, CDR1 is KGHSH and CDR2 is LQKENI. The CDR3 loop spans 17 amino acids. CDR3 in amino acids: CASSPSSEGYSNQPQHF. The DNA of the CDR3 is TGTGCCAGCTCACCTTCGTCGGAGGGGTATAGCAATCAGCCCCAGCATTTT.

The chain uses TRBV5-1 and TRBJ2-6, with D perhaps TRBD1 (6 bases). Per germline, CDR1 SGHRS and CDR2 YFSETQ. Deletions cut 4 bases from V and 2 bases from J, with 13 bases between. The CDR3 covers 16 residues. CDR3 coding DNA: TGCGCCAGCAGCCAGACAACAGGGACTGGGGCCAACGTCCTGACTTTC. Translated: CASSQTTGTGANVLTF.

The chain carries TRBV7-2 and TRBJ1-5; 7 nucleotides line up with TRBD1. The junction had 10 bases not matched to a gene; V was cut back by 5 bases and J by 6 bases. The germline gives CDR1 SGHTA, CDR2 FQGNSA. This CDR3 is 15 amino acids long. Written as DNA, the CDR3 is TGTGCCAGCAGCACTCAACAGGGGATAGGTCAGCCCCAGCATTTT. Amino acids: CASSTQQGIGQPQHF.